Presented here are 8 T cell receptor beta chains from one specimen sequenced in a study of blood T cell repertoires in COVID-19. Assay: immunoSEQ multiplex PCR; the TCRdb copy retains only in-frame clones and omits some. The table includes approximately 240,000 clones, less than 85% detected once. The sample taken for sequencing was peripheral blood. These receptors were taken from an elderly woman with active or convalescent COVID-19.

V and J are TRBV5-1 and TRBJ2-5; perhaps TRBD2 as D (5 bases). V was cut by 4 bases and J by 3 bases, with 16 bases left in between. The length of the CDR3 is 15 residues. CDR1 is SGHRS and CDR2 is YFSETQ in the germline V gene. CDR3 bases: TGCGCCAGCAGCGCCCCGGTCGGGGTTGAAGAGACCCAGTACTTC. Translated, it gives CASSAPVGVEETQYF. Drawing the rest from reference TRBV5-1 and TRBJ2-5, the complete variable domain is KAGVTQTPRYLIKTRGQQVTLSCSPISGHRSVSWYQQTPGQGLQFLFEYFSETQRNKGNFPGRFSGRQFSNSRSEMNVSTLELGDSALYLCASSAPVGVEETQYFGPGTRLLVL.

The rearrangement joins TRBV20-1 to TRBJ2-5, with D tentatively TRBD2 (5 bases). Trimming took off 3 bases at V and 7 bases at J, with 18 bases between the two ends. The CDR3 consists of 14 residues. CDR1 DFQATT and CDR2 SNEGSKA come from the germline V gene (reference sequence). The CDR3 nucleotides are TGCAGTGCTAGTAGTGGACTGCACCCAAGGACCCAGTACTTC. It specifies CSASSGLHPRTQYF.

The CDR3 here is CASSTPRQGNSGNTIYF. CDR3 DNA sequence: TGTGCCAGCAGTACGCCACGACAGGGGAACTCTGGAAACACCATATATTTT. The genes are TRBV28 and TRBJ1-3, with 8 bases identical to TRBD1. Unmatched junction bases numbered 9, after V lost 5 bases and J lost 0 bases. The CDR3 runs to 17 residues. Germline V gives CDR1 MDHEN, CDR2 SYDVKM.

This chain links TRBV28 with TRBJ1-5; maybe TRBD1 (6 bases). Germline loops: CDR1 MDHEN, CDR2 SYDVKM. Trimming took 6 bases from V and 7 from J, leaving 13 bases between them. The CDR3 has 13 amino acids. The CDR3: CASSLTGKQPQHF. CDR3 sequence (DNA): TGTGCCAGCAGCTTAACAGGGAAGCAGCCCCAGCATTTT.

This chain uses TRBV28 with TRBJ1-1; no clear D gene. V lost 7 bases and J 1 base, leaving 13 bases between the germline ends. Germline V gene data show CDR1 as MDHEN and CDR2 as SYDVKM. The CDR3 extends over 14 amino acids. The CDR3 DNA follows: TGTGCCAGCACCCCCTGGCAGGCGAACACTGAAGCTTTCTTT. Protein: CASTPWQANTEAFF.

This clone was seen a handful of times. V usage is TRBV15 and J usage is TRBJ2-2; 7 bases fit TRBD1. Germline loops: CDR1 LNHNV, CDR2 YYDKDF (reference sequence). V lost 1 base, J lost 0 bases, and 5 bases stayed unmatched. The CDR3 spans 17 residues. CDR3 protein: CATSRAGQVTNTGELFF. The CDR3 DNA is TGTGCCACCAGCAGAGCTGGACAGGTTACGAACACCGGGGAGCTGTTTTTT.

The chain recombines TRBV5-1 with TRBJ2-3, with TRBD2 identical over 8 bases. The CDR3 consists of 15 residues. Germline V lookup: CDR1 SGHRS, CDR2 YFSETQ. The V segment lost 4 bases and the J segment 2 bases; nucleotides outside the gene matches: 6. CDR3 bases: TGCGCCAGCAGCCCGGGCGGGGGGCACACAGATACGCAGTATTTT. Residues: CASSPGGGHTDTQYF.

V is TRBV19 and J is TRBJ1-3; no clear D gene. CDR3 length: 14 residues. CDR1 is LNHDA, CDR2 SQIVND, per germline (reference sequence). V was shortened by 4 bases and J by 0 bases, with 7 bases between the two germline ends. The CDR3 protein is CASSTGNSGNTIYF. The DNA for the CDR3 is TGTGCCAGTAGTACGGGAAACTCTGGAAACACCATATATTTT.